This T cell receptor beta chain was obtained from a study of molecular identifiers for immune sequencing clone quantification. The overall study: Five aliquots were made in replicates from the RNA of roughly 20,000 or 100,000 naive CD8 cells, and four were sequenced. Findings and caveats of the study: Clonotypes surpassing 20 RNA copies contained over 98% of effector molecules, versus under 1% in naive cells. In a background of roughly 970,000 naive cells, spiked Jurkat TCR RNA from one cell was reportedly detectable.

MiXCR, run by TCRdb on the PCR reads, gives a single entry per CDR3 protein. The sample has 9,700 or so distinct CDR3 sequences; roughly 19% are singletons. The CDR3 is made up of 15 amino acids. J gave up 8 bases and V 8 bases, and 14 bases lay outside the gene matches. Concerning this clonotype: Its antigen is unknown. A much larger clone lies a single base off, so this may be a read error.

Preparation of naive CD8 libraries involved roughly 20,000 to 1,100,000 sorted cells and 10%, 30% or 50% RNA. The clonotype originates from a human donor in good health. Some libraries in this study had Jurkat cell RNA spiked in. Sequencing was performed on naive CD8+ T cells from blood, with Jurkat cell RNA spiked in. The subset here: FACS-sorted CD8+CD4-CCR7+CD45RA+ naive T cells. The V call is TRBV5-3, the J call TRBJ2-3, with 10 bases matching TRBD2. Being an ORF, TRBV5-3 has a function that is uncertain. CDR3 sequence reads: CASSNLAGEGGTQYF. DNA of the CDR3: TGTGCCAGCAGCAACCTAGCGGGAGAAGGTGGTACGCAGTATTTT.